This TCR beta chain was sequenced during a study of T cells in Graves' hyperthyroidism and ophthalmopathy. Template material for amplifying TCR beta CDR3 regions consisted of RNA transcripts. HTBI primers were employed in a first-round RT-PCR of the TCR CDR3. TCRdb analysed the multiplex PCR reads with MiXCR anew, one entry per CDR3 protein. The table includes more than 300,000 distinct CDR3 sequences, roughly 17% detected once. CDR1 and CDR2 from the germline V gene are MNHEY and SMNVEV (reference sequence). Trimming stripped 0 bases from V and 6 bases from J, with 15 bases between. The CDR3 length is 15 residues. This clonotype has ten or more counts.

The source is a woman between 25 and 40 years old with Graves' hyperthyroidism that later progressed to Graves' ophthalmopathy. V gene TRBV27 combines with J gene TRBJ2-7; D ambiguous. The sequencing sample was made of blood. CDR3 sequence: CASSLSIGRPFEQYF. The DNA of the CDR3 is TGTGCCAGCAGTTTATCTATAGGGCGACCGTTCGAGCAGTACTTC.